This TCR beta chain was retrieved from a study of monozygotic twins with inflammatory bowel disease. Whole-study findings and limits: Separate T cell subtypes could not be resolved from one another.

TCRdb reprocessed the 5' RACE reads; each CDR3 protein has one entry and no DNA is given. Its table records hundreds of thousands of distinct CDR3 sequences. The CDR3 consists of 16 residues. CDR1 is SGHTA, CDR2 FQGNSA, per germline. As to this clonotype: The target antigen is unknown.

The gene calls are TRBV7-2 and TRBJ2-7; the D call of TRBD2 rests on TCRdb alone, since no DNA is present to check it. The sequenced material came from blood. This receptor was obtained from a human donor with ulcerative colitis or Crohn's disease, or a healthy co-twin of an affected twin (not recorded which). The CDR3 is CASSLVSGITSYEQYF.